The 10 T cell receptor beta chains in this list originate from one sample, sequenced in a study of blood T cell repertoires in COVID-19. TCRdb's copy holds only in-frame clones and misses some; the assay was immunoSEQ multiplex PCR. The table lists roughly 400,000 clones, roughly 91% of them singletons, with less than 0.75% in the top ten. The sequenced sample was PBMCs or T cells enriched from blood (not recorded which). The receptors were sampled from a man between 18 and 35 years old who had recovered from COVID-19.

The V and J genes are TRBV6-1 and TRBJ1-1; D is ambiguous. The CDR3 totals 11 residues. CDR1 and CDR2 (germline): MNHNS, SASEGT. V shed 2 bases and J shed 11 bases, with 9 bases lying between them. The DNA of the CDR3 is TGTGCCAGCAGTGAATATCTCGGGGCTTTCTTT. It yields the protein CASSEYLGAFF.

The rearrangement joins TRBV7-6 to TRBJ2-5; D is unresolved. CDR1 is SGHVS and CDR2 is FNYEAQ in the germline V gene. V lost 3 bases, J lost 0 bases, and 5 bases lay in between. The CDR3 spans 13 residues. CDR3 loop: CASSLSNQETQYF. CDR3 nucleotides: TGTGCCAGCAGCTTGTCTAACCAAGAGACCCAGTACTTC. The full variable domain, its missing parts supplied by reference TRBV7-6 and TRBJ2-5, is GAGVSQSPRYKVTKRGQDVALRCDPISGHVSLYWYRQALGQGPEFLTYFNYEAQQDKSGLPNDRFSAERPEGSISTLTIQRTEQRDSAMYRCASSLSNQETQYFGPGTRLLVL.

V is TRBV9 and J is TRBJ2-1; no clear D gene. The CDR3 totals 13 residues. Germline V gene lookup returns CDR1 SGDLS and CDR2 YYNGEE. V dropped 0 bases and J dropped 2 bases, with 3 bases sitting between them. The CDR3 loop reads CASSVVAYNEQFF. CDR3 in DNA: TGTGCCAGCAGCGTAGTCGCCTACAATGAGCAGTTCTTC.

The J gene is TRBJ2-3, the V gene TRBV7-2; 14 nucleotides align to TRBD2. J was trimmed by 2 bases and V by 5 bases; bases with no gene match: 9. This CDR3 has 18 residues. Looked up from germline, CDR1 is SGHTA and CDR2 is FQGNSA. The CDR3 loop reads CASSPGLAGASYTDTQYF. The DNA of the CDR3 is TGTGCCAGCAGCCCGGGACTAGCGGGGGCGTCTTACACAGATACGCAGTATTTT.

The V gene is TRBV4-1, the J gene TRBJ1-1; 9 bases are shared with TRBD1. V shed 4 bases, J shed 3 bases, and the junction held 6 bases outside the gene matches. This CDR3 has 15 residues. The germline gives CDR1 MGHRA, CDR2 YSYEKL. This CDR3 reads CASSPPGTGYTEAFF. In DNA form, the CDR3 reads TGCGCCAGCAGCCCCCCTGGGACAGGGTACACTGAAGCTTTCTTT.

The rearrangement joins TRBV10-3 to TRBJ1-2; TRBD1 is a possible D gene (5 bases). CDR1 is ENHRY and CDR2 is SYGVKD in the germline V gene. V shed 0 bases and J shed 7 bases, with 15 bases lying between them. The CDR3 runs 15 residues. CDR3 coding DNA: TGTGCCATCAGTGAGTCGACTCGGCAGGGTGGTGGCTACACCTTC. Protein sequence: CAISESTRQGGGYTF.

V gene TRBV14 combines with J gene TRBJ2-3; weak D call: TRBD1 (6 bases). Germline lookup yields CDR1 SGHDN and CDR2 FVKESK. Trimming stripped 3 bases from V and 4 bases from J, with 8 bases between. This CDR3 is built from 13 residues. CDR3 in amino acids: CASSQGAADTQYF. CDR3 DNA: TGTGCCAGCAGCCAGGGGGCCGCAGATACGCAGTATTTT. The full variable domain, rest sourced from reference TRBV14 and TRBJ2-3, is EAGVTQFPSHSVIEKGQTVTLRCDPISGHDNLYWYRRVMGKEIKFLLHFVKESKQDESGMPNNRFLAERTGGTYSTLKVQPAELEDSGVYFCASSQGAADTQYFGPGTRLTVL.

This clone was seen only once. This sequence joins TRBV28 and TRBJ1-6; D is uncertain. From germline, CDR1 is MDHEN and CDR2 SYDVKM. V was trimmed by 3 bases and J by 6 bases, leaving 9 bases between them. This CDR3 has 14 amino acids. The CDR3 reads CASSLAPRNSPLHF. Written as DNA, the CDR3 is TGTGCCAGCAGTTTGGCCCCCCGTAATTCACCCCTCCACTTT.

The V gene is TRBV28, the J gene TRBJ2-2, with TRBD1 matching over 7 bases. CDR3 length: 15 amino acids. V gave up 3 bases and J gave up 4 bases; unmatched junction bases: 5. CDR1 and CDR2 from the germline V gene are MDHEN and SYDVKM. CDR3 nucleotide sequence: TGTGCCAGCAGTTTGTACAGGGGCCTCACCGGGGAGCTGTTTTTT. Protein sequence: CASSLYRGLTGELFF.

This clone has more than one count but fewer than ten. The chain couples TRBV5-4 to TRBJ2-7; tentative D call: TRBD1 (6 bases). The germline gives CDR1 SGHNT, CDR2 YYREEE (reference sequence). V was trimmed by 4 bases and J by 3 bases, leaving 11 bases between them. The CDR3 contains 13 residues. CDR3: CASSPGTFYEQYF. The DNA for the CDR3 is TGTGCCAGCAGCCCCGGGACATTCTACGAGCAGTACTTC.